The clone carrying this T cell receptor beta chain was found a few times. At one end, the junction sequence differs from germline, possibly due to a read error. This CDR3 is built from 13 residues. Amplified regions were TCR beta CDR3 sequences from RNA transcripts. HTBI primers were employed in a first-round RT-PCR of the TCR CDR3. TCRdb recomputed calls from the multiplex PCR reads with MiXCR, one row per CDR3 protein. The sample contains about half a million distinct CDR3 sequences, roughly 25% of which appear only once. This sample is part of a study of T cells in Graves' hyperthyroidism and ophthalmopathy.

Sequencing was carried out using blood. The origin of this receptor is a woman between 25 and 40 years old with Graves' ophthalmopathy. J is TRBJ1-1 and V is TRBV12-3 or TRBV12-4; D remains ambiguous. The CDR3 DNA is TGTGCCAGCAGACACAGTATGAACACTGAATCTTTCTTT. Protein: CASRHSMNTESFF.